This T cell receptor (beta chain) was identified during a study of blood T cell repertoires in COVID-19 (dated by TCRdb to about 2020). Background for the entire study: Samples covering the acute and convalescent phases of COVID-19 were provided by collaborators in the United States, Italy and Spain. The prospective study material was composed of cDNA or gDNA derived from T cells, B-cell-depleted T cells, or PBMCs. The dataset comprised deeply sampled blood TCRbeta repertoires from subjects exposed to, actively infected with, or recovered from COVID-19. The repertoires were released in a freely available public database intended as a resource for research on the immune response to SARS-CoV-2. The samples were drawn from the first 160 participants of the ongoing ImmuneRACE study and from 1,200 or so subjects provided by 6 global collaborators. Sample metadata almost always included a de-identified subject ID, COVID-19 status, age in years and sex. Where HLA class I and class II types were available, the types were taken from metadata supplied by the sample provider, not from assay-based typing. General study outcomes and caveats: How much clinical and demographic metadata was included differed by source and by participant, and the metadata was provided uncurated.

TCRbeta CDR3 regions were amplified from genomic DNA by means of the immunoSEQ Assay, a bias-controlled multiplex PCR. As for the original processing: Within the assay, amplification of reference gene primers was used to estimate how many nucleated cells each sample contained. To quantify the absolute abundance of each unique TCRbeta CDR3 rearrangement, sequence reads were collapsed and filtered. For each sample, productive Simpson clonality was calculated as the square root of Simpson's diversity index across productive rearrangements. Here the immuneACCESS table is served through TCRdb, limited to in-frame sequences with V and J called. Missing clones are a known gap in these copies; in checked studies unresolved V genes cover under half, and the rest lacks a known reason. V, J and clone size derive from that table, while D and trimming were established from the DNA sequence. Recorded for this sample are around 99,000 clones; around 80% of them occurred a single time. The ten largest account for around 8% of the sample.

A remark on this clone: Its cognate antigen has yet to be identified. No base qualities exist here, and no much larger clone lies one base off it.

The collaborating institutions used their own protocols to collect whole blood in K2EDTA tubes. For TCRbeta analysis, collaborators shipped samples as frozen whole blood, isolated PBMCs, or DNA extracted from either of those sample types. The sequence was collected from a woman aged 80 or older with active or convalescent COVID-19. Specimen: peripheral blood.

CDR3 protein: CSVASLQGNQPQHF. The DNA sequence reads TGCAGCGTTGCCTCCTTACAGGGGAATCAGCCCCAGCATTTT. The V gene is TRBV29-1 and the J gene is TRBJ1-5; 7 junctional bases match TRBD1. Ends trimmed: V by 4 bases, J by 4 bases; bases unmatched to a gene: 7. Counted from cysteine to phenylalanine, this CDR3 has 14 amino acids. The CDR3 DNA has 42 bases and is translated from base 1. CDR1 and CDR2 were assigned from the germline V gene as SQVTM and ANQGSEA.